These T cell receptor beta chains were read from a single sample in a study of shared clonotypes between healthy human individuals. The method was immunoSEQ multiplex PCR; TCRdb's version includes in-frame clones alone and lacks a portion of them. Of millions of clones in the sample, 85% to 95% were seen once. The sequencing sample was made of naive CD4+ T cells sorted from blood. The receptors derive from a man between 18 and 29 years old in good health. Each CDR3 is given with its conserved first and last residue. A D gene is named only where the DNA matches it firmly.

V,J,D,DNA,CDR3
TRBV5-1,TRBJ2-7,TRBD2,TGCGCCAGCAGCTCGAAGAGCGGGAGTGGAACAGAGCAGTACTTC,CASSSKSGSGTEQYF
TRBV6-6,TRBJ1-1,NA,TGTGCCAGCAGACCCCCGCCAACAGGGCAGAACACTGAAGCTTTCTTT,CASRPPPTGQNTEAFF
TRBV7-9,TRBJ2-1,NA,TGTGCCAGCAGCTTAGGTGTCGCTGCCAGCGGCCGATACAATGAGCAGTTCTTC,CASSLGVAASGRYNEQFF
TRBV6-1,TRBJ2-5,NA,TGTGCCAGCAGTGGGGGACGGGAGACCCAGTACTTC,CASSGGRETQYF
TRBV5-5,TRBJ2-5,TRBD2,TGTGCCAGCAGCACTGGACTAGCGGGGGGACAAGAGACCCAGTACTTC,CASSTGLAGGQETQYF
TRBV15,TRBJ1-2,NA,TGTGCCACCAGCAGAGATCGTTCAGATGGCTATGGCTACACCTTC,CATSRDRSDGYGYTF
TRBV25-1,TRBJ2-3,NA,TGTGCCAGCAGTGTCGGCCTTCCCACAGATACGCAGTATTTT,CASSVGLPTDTQYF
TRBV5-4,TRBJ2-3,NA,TGTGCCAGCAGCTTGGAAGAAATGCGGCCCGCAGATACGCAGTATTTT,CASSLEEMRPADTQYF
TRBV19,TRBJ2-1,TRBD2,TGTGCCAGTAGTCTTAGCGGGAGCTCCTACAATGAGCAGTTCTTC,CASSLSGSSYNEQFF
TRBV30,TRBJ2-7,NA,TGTGCCTGGAGTGTTCTGTCCTACGAGCAGTACTTC,CAWSVLSYEQYF